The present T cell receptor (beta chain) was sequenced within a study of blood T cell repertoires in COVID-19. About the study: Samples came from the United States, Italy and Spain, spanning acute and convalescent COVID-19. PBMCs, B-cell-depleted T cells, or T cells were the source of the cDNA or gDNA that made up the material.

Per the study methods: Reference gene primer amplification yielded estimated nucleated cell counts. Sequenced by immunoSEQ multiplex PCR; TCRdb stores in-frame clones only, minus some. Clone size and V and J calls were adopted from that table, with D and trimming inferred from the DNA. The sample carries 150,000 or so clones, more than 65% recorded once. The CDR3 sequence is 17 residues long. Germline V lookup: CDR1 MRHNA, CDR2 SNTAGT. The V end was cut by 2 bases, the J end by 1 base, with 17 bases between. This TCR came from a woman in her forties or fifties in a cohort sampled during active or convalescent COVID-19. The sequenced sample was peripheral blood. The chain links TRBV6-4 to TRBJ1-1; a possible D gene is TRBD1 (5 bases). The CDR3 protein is CASSDRQIPTPNTEAFF. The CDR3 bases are TGTGCCAGCAGTGACAGACAGATACCTACCCCGAACACTGAAGCTTTCTTT.